The 5 T cell receptor beta chains reported below all come from one sample, sequenced in a study of spatial heterogeneity in lung cancer. MiXCR was run by TCRdb on the 5' RACE reads, yielding one entry per CDR3 protein. The data hold under 15,000 distinct CDR3 sequences, with 5.6% observed a single time. Study results and limitations: Tracking of tumor mutation counts was seen in expanded intratumoral alpha and beta TCR counts.

Time point indicated: sample taken at primary tumor resection. Their antigens are not known. Sequencing was performed on lung tumor tissue, taken at surgery. Source of these receptors: a female donor with early-stage non-small cell lung cancer.

In the case of this clonotype: Because the library targeted alpha chains, this beta chain is an off-target read whose size means little. The V gene is TRBV6-1, the J gene TRBJ2-7; D call uncertain. The V end was cut by 5 bases, the J end by 2 bases, with 10 bases between. This CDR3 region has 13 residues. The germline CDR1 and CDR2 sequences are MNHNS and SASEGT. This CDR3 reads CASSLRPPYEQYF. CDR3 DNA sequence: TGTGCCAGCAGTCTCCGACCGCCCTACGAGCAGTACTTC.

This clonotype has at least ten counts. This beta chain came through as a stray read in a library set up for alpha chains, and its size says little. The chain links TRBV6-5 to TRBJ2-7; D may be TRBD1 or TRBD2 (5 bases each). Deletions cut 0 bases from V and 2 bases from J, with 5 bases between. The CDR3 is 13 residues long. Per the germline V gene, CDR1 is MNHEY and CDR2 is SVGAGI. The CDR3 region has the DNA TGTGCCAGCAGTTACTCGGGGGCCTACGAGCAGTACTTC. This codes for CASSYSGAYEQYF.

Comments on this clonotype: This beta chain is an unintended read in a library built for alpha chains; its size means little. The V and J genes are TRBV18 and TRBJ1-2, with D perhaps matching TRBD1 (5 bases). Germline CDR1 and CDR2: KGHSH and LQKENI. Trimming took 3 bases from V and 7 from J, leaving 21 bases between them. The CDR3 length is 16 residues. CDR3 DNA sequence: TGTGCCAGCTCACCCAGGGAAGAACTTCATCTGGGTGGCTACACCTTC. Its protein is CASSPREELHLGGYTF.

Many counts were recorded for this clonotype. The size of this beta chain means little, since it is a stray read in a library made for alpha chains. The gene calls are TRBV27 and TRBJ2-6; TRBD1 might be the D (5 bases). V was pared by 6 bases and J by 3 bases, with 9 bases between. The CDR3 runs 14 residues. From germline, CDR1 is MNHEY and CDR2 SMNVEV (reference sequence). The CDR3, as DNA: TGTGCCAGCAGCTTTAGGGGTGGGGCCAACGTCCTGACTTTC. It encodes CASSFRGGANVLTF.

This clonotype was detected ten times or more. This beta chain appears as a stray read in a library generated for alpha chains; its size is not informative. V gene TRBV20-1 combines with J gene TRBJ2-7, with 10 bases identical to TRBD1. Germline trimming cut 0 bases from V and 2 bases from J; bases unmatched to any gene: 4. The CDR3 sequence is 15 residues long. The germline V gene encodes CDR1 DFQATT and CDR2 SNEGSKA (reference sequence). The CDR3: CSARDRDRGTYEQYF. The DNA of the CDR3 is TGCAGTGCTAGAGATCGGGACAGGGGTACCTACGAGCAGTACTTC.